These 28 T cell receptor beta chains share one sample of origin, sequenced in a study of patients and donors after allogeneic stem cell transplantation. Using its own MiXCR run on the RT-PCR reads, TCRdb lists one record per CDR3 protein. The top ten hold roughly 7% of the sample, which has about 410,000 distinct CDR3 sequences, under 20% seen once. Sequenced input: blood, either unsorted or a sorted T cell fraction (not recorded which). The receptor source for this set is a human donor who was either an allogeneic HSCT recipient or a stem cell or donor lymphocyte infusion donor (not recorded which). It is not recorded whose cells these are; they may come from a transplant donor.

The genes are TRBV9 and TRBJ1-4; TRBD1 matches at 10 bases. Germline V gives CDR1 SGDLS, CDR2 YYNGEE. The CDR3 has 17 residues. J lost 7 bases, V lost 4 bases, and 13 bases had no gene match. CDR3 residues: CASSPDRGSLRGEKLFF. The CDR3 nucleotides read TGTGCCAGCAGCCCGGACAGGGGGTCCTTGAGGGGTGAAAAACTGTTTTTT.

This clonotype was seen a few times. The chain is built from TRBV6-2 or TRBV6-3 and TRBJ2-7, with D unresolved. Germline V CDR1 and CDR2: MNHEY, SVGEGT. This CDR3 contains 12 residues. The V and J ends lost 2 bases and 7 bases respectively, with 9 bases between them. The CDR3: CASSYVPWEQYF. The CDR3 coding sequence is TGTGCCAGCAGTTACGTCCCTTGGGAGCAGTACTTC.

This clonotype was counted ten times or more. Here the CDR3 reads CASSLVEGRNEQFF. CDR3 DNA: TGCGCCAGCAGCTTGGTAGAGGGGAGGAATGAGCAGTTCTTC. The V gene is TRBV5-1, the J gene TRBJ2-1, with TRBD2 as a possible D gene (6 bases). From germline, CDR1 is SGHRS and CDR2 YFSETQ. The CDR3 has 14 amino acids. V lost 0 bases to trimming and J lost 7 bases, with 11 bases between them. The full variable domain, in which reference TRBV5-1 and TRBJ2-1 provide the parts outside the CDR3, is KAGVTQTPRYLIKTRGQQVTLSCSPISGHRSVSWYQQTPGQGLQFLFEYFSETQRNKGNFPGRFSGRQFSNSRSEMNVSTLELGDSALYLCASSLVEGRNEQFFGPGTRLTVL.

This clonotype was recorded at least ten times. The CDR3 loop reads CASSLEGSSYEQYF. The DNA of the CDR3 is TGCGCCAGCAGCTTGGAAGGCAGCTCCTACGAGCAGTACTTC. This chain joins TRBV5-1 and TRBJ2-7; unclear D gene. The V gene's germline CDR1 is SGHRS and CDR2 YFSETQ. With 0 bases removed from V and 0 bases from J, the gap between germline ends came to 7 bases. The CDR3 runs to 14 residues.

The chain links TRBV10-3 to TRBJ1-1; possible D gene TRBD1, 5 bases. With 7 bases removed from V and 1 base from J, the gap between germline ends came to 10 bases. CDR3 length: 13 residues. Germline CDR1 ENHRY, CDR2 SYGVKD. The CDR3 loop is CAITQGRNTEAFF. The CDR3 bases are TGTGCCATCACCCAGGGTAGGAACACTGAAGCTTTCTTT.

There are many counts of this clonotype. The chain uses TRBV4-1 and TRBJ2-1; 12 bases match TRBD2. Trimming removed 6 bases from V and 4 bases from J; junction bases left unmatched: 4. The CDR3 has 15 amino acids. The germline CDR1 and CDR2 sequences are MGHRA and YSYEKL. DNA for the CDR3: TGCGCCAGCAGTCGCCTAGCGGGGGGGTACAATGAGCAGTTCTTC. This gives the protein CASSRLAGGYNEQFF.

The J gene is TRBJ2-2, the V gene TRBV30; no clear D. Germline-derived CDR1 and CDR2 are GTSNPN and SVGIG (reference sequence). The CDR3 runs to 14 residues. V dropped 0 bases and J dropped 2 bases, with 7 bases sitting between them. CDR3 sequence reads: CAWSVRRNTGELFF. The CDR3 DNA sequence: TGTGCCTGGAGTGTGAGGAGAAACACCGGGGAGCTGTTTTTT.

CDR3 residues: CSARGRRLASYEQYF. DNA for the CDR3: TGCAGTGCTAGAGGCAGGCGGCTAGCCTCCTACGAGCAGTACTTC. The chain uses TRBV20-1 and TRBJ2-7; possibly TRBD2 for D (5 bases). Germline V gene data show CDR1 as DFQATT and CDR2 as SNEGSKA (reference sequence). The CDR3 has 15 residues. The ends were cut back, 1 base at V and 0 bases at J, with 13 bases in the middle.

There are a few counts of this clonotype. The chain couples TRBV20-1 to TRBJ2-3, with D uncertain. The V end was cut by 3 bases, the J end by 0 bases, with 10 bases between. The CDR3 is 14 amino acids. Germline CDR1 and CDR2: DFQATT and SNEGSKA (reference sequence). The CDR3 region is CSASRRGSTDTQYF. The CDR3 nucleotides read TGCAGTGCTAGCCGGCGAGGAAGCACAGATACGCAGTATTTT.

V and J are TRBV24-1 and TRBJ2-5; D unclear. This CDR3 has 12 residues. V was pared by 5 bases and J by 4 bases, with 7 bases between. Per germline, CDR1 KGHDR and CDR2 SFDVKD. The CDR3: CATSGPGETQYF. The CDR3 DNA reads TGTGCCACCAGTGGACCAGGAGAGACCCAGTACTTC.

This chain joins TRBV20-1 and TRBJ2-1, with D maybe TRBD2 (6 bases). The CDR3 is 14 amino acids. Germline lookup yields CDR1 DFQATT and CDR2 SNEGSKA (reference sequence). Deletions cut 1 base from V and 3 bases from J, with 10 bases between. CDR3 amino acids: CSARAGAYYNEQFF. DNA for the CDR3: TGCAGTGCTAGAGCGGGAGCCTACTACAATGAGCAGTTCTTC.

This clonotype appeared once. The V call is TRBV5-5, the J call TRBJ1-2; TRBD1 matches 7 bases. V shed 5 bases, J shed 6 bases, and the junction held 10 bases outside the gene matches. CDR1 and CDR2 from the germline V gene are SGHKS and YYEKEE (reference sequence). This CDR3 region has 14 residues. CDR3 sequence reads: CASRYYDRAHGYTF. DNA for the CDR3: TGTGCCAGCAGATATTATGACAGGGCCCATGGCTACACCTTC.

V usage is TRBV29-1 and J usage is TRBJ1-2; a possible D gene is TRBD1 (5 bases). Trimming shortened V by 4 bases and J by 5 bases, and 17 bases separated the two germline ends. The CDR3 has 14 amino acids. Looked up from germline, CDR1 is SQVTM and CDR2 is ANQGSEA. Here the CDR3 DNA reads TGCAGCGTTGTTTCGGGGGGGTTTGGATATGGCTACACCTTC. Its protein is CSVVSGGFGYGYTF.

The chain recombines TRBV6-2 or TRBV6-3 with TRBJ1-3; no clear D. Germline V gene data show CDR1 as MNHEY and CDR2 as SVGEGT. The CDR3 extends over 12 amino acids. Trimming shortened V by 7 bases and J by 0 bases, and 4 bases separated the two germline ends. The CDR3 here is CASKTSGNTIYF. CDR3 in DNA: TGTGCCAGCAAAACCTCTGGAAACACCATATATTTT.

This chain connects TRBV7-3 to TRBJ1-3; 7 positions agree with TRBD1. The CDR3 covers 17 residues. Trimming took 0 bases from V and 2 from J; bases not matched to a gene: 7. Germline CDR1 reads SGHTA; CDR2 reads FQGTGA. The CDR3: CASSLTPQGLAGNTIYF. DNA for the CDR3: TGTGCCAGCAGCTTAACCCCACAGGGGCTGGCTGGAAACACCATATATTTT.

This clonotype was counted between two and nine times. The chain carries TRBV24-1 and TRBJ2-5; TRBD2 matches at 8 bases. Germline CDR1 is KGHDR and CDR2 is SFDVKD. J lost 1 base, V lost 1 base, and 4 bases had no gene match. There are 16 residues in the CDR3. This chain's CDR3 is CATSDLGLAGQETQYF. The CDR3 DNA sequence: TGTGCCACCAGTGATTTAGGCCTAGCGGGCCAAGAGACCCAGTACTTC.

The J gene is TRBJ2-7, the V gene TRBV20-1; D is uncertain. Trimming shortened V by 3 bases and J by 0 bases, and 12 bases separated the two germline ends. This CDR3 has 14 amino acids. CDR1 and CDR2 from the germline V gene are DFQATT and SNEGSKA (reference sequence). The CDR3 DNA reads as TGCAGTGCTAGCGGGCACCTGTCCTCCTACGAGCAGTACTTC. It codes for CSASGHLSSYEQYF.

The chain links TRBV2 to TRBJ2-1; D might be TRBD2 (6 bases). Germline V CDR1 and CDR2: SNHLY, FYNNEI. The CDR3 contains 14 residues. Deletions cut 7 bases from V and 7 bases from J, with 17 bases between. CDR3: CASKSERVGNEQFF. The CDR3, as DNA: TGTGCCAGCAAGTCAGAGCGGGTGGGGAATGAGCAGTTCTTC.

This rearrangement joins TRBV6-5 to TRBJ2-7; the D gene is possibly TRBD1 (5 bases). This CDR3 has 14 amino acids. V lost 0 bases to trimming and J lost 1 base, with 7 bases between them. Germline lookup yields CDR1 MNHEY and CDR2 SVGAGI. The CDR3 here is CASSYSQGSYEQYF. Written as DNA, the CDR3 is TGTGCCAGCAGTTACTCGCAGGGTTCCTACGAGCAGTACTTC.

This clonotype was seen more than once but under ten times. The chain employs TRBV11-2 and TRBJ2-1; no clear D gene. CDR1 is SGHAT, CDR2 FQNNGV, per germline. The CDR3 spans 15 residues. V was pared by 5 bases and J by 2 bases, with 13 bases between. CDR3 nucleotide sequence: TGTGCCAGCAGCCCCCCCCTTATAGCCTACAATGAGCAGTTCTTC. Protein product: CASSPPLIAYNEQFF.

As DNA, the CDR3 is TGCGCCAGCAGCTTGGCCAGTCACCTTGGCTACACCTTC. Translating it yields CASSLASHLGYTF. The V and J genes are TRBV5-1 and TRBJ1-2; no clear D. CDR1 is SGHRS and CDR2 is YFSETQ in the germline V gene. Trimming removed 0 bases at V and 7 bases at J, with 10 bases between. The CDR3 extends over 13 amino acids.

The table lists this clonotype with a few counts. This chain uses TRBV12-3 or TRBV12-4 with TRBJ1-5; D is perhaps TRBD1 (5 bases). Trimming took off 3 bases at V and 5 bases at J, with 11 bases between the two ends. The CDR3 contains 14 residues. CDR3 sequence reads: CASSFTQGDQPQHF. In DNA form, the CDR3 reads TGTGCCAGCAGTTTTACCCAGGGAGATCAGCCCCAGCATTTT.

This clonotype was counted a few times. The J gene is TRBJ1-6, the V gene TRBV7-2; D may be TRBD1 (6 bases). CDR1 is SGHTA and CDR2 is FQGNSA in the germline V gene. V was shortened by 1 base and J by 13 bases, with 17 bases between the two germline ends. The CDR3 totals 15 residues. The CDR3 DNA is TGTGCCAGCAGCTTAGGAGGGAGGGGGGTTCTCCCCCTCCACTTT. Encoded protein: CASSLGGRGVLPLHF.

This clonotype has a handful of counts. The genes are TRBV18 and TRBJ1-2; D remains ambiguous. The CDR3 extends over 15 amino acids. Trimming pared 2 bases from V and 9 bases from J, leaving 19 bases between. Germline CDR1 and CDR2: KGHSH and LQKENI. The DNA for the CDR3 is TGTGCCAGCTCACCAAGAAGGAGCGGGGAATTGCGCTACACCTTC. As protein: CASSPRRSGELRYTF.

This chain links TRBV6-5 with TRBJ2-3, with TRBD2 matching 10 bases. The CDR3 has 15 residues. Trimming took 1 base from V and 9 from J; bases not matched to a gene: 7. Germline V gene data show CDR1 as MNHEY and CDR2 as SVGAGI. Here the CDR3 reads CASSYWASGSETQYF. DNA for the CDR3: TGTGCCAGCAGTTACTGGGCTAGCGGGAGTGAAACGCAGTATTTT.

This clonotype appeared a few times. The gene calls are TRBV27 and TRBJ2-1; TRBD1 might be the D (5 bases). V was shortened by 6 bases and J by 9 bases, with 21 bases between the two germline ends. There are 15 residues in the CDR3. Germline CDR1 is MNHEY and CDR2 is SMNVEV (reference sequence). The CDR3 DNA is TGTGCCAGCAGCTATCCAGGGATATCTCCGGGTGAGCAGTTCTTC. Protein sequence: CASSYPGISPGEQFF.

This clonotype was counted ten times or more. The chain links TRBV7-9 to TRBJ2-1, with TRBD1 matching over 9 bases. The CDR3 spans 15 residues. Germline values: CDR1 SEHNR, CDR2 FQNEAQ (reference sequence). The junction had 5 bases not matched to a gene; V was cut back by 4 bases and J by 4 bases. The CDR3 DNA reads TGTGCCAGCAGCTCGGGACAGGGCCTTTACAATGAGCAGTTCTTC. Translation gives CASSSGQGLYNEQFF.

This clonotype was counted only a few times. CDR3 DNA sequence: TGTGCCTGGGTTAGGAAGGACAGGGGGTCCTACGAGCAGTACTTC. It is translated as CAWVRKDRGSYEQYF. This rearrangement joins TRBV30 to TRBJ2-7; 10 nucleotides match TRBD1. The J segment lost 1 base and the V segment lost 5 bases, leaving 8 bases of the junction unmatched. The CDR3 runs 15 residues. Germline CDR1 and CDR2: GTSNPN and SVGIG (reference sequence).